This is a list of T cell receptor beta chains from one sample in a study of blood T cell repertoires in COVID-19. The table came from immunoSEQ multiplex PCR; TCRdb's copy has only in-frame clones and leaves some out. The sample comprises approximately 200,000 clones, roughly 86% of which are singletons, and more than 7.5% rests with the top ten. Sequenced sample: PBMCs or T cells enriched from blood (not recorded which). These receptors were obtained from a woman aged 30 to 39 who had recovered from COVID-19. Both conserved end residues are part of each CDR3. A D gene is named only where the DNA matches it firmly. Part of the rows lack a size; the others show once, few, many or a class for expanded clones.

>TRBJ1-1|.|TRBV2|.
TGTGCCAGCAGTCAATCGAACACTGAAGCTTTCTTT
CASSQSNTEAFF
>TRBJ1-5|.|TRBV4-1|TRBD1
TGCGCCAGCAGCCAAGGGGACAGGGGAGGTTCTGGCAATCAGCCCCAGCATTTT
CASSQGDRGGSGNQPQHF
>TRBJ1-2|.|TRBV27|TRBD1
TGTGGGAGTTCTAGGACAGGGGGCTTCTATGGCTACACCTTC
CGSSRTGGFYGYTF
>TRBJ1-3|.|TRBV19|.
TGTGCCAGTAGTATTACGGGTTCCTTTCCTGGAAACACCATATATTTT
CASSITGSFPGNTIYF
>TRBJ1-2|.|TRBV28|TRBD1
TGTGCCAGCAGACCGACGGGACAGGGGAGCGGTGGCTACACCTTC
CASRPTGQGSGGYTF
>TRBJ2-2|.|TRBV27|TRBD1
TGTGCCAGCAGTTCAACAGGGGGTCTGAACACCGGGGAGCTGTTTTTT
CASSSTGGLNTGELFF
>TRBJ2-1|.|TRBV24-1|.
TGTGCCACCAGCGACGACCCTAGCTCCTACAATGAGCAGTTCTTC
CATSDDPSSYNEQFF
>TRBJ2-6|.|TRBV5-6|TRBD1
TGTGCCAGCAGACCGACCGGGACAGGTAAAGGTCCTGGGGCCAACGTCCTGACTTTC
CASRPTGTGKGPGANVLTF
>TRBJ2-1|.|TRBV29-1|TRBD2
TGCAGCGTTGTACGGCTAGCGGGTACCCACTCCTACAATGAGCAGTTCTTC
CSVVRLAGTHSYNEQFF
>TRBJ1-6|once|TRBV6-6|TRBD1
TGTGCCAGCAGTTACTCGGGGACAGGGGATTCACCCCTCCACTTT
CASSYSGTGDSPLHF
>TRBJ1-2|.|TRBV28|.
TGTGCCAGCCTGAACAAGTATGGCTACACCTTC
CASLNKYGYTF
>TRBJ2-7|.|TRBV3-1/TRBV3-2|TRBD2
TGTGCCAGCAGCGGGGAGGGGAGGCAGGGCTCCTACGAGCAGTACTTC
CASSGEGRQGSYEQYF
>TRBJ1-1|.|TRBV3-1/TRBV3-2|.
TGTGCCAGCAGCCAAGAGATTGGGGAGAACTCCGAAGCTTTCTTT
CASSQEIGENSEAFF
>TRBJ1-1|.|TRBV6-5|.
TGTGCCAGCACCCAGAACACTGAAGCTTTCTTT
CASTQNTEAFF
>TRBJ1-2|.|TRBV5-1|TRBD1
TGCGCCAGCAGCATAAACACCGGGACGCCAGGGGGCTATGGCTACACCTTC
CASSINTGTPGGYGYTF
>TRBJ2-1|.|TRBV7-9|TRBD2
TGTGCCAGCAGCCCAAGGACTAGCGGGGGCGACTACAATGAGCAGTTCTTC
CASSPRTSGGDYNEQFF
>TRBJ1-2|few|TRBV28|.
TGTGCCAGCAGTTTTGGGGGCGATGGCTACACCTTC
CASSFGGDGYTF
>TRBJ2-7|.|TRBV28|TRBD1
TGTGCCAGCAGTTCCGGGACAGTCAGCTCCTACGAGCAGTACTTC
CASSSGTVSSYEQYF
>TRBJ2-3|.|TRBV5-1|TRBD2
TGCGCCAGCAGCCCCCGGACTAGCGAGACAACAGATACGCAGTATTTT
CASSPRTSETTDTQYF
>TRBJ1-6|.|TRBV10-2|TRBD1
TGCGCCAGCTTACCCGCGACAGGGGGCGGGAATTCACCCCTCCACTTT
CASLPATGGGNSPLHF
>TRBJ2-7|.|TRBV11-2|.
TGTGCCAGCAGCTTACCTAACCGGGACTTCTTCTACGAGCAGTACTTC
CASSLPNRDFFYEQYF
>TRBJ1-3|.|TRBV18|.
TGTGCCAGCTCACCACGCAATCAGGCAGGAAACACCATATATTTT
CASSPRNQAGNTIYF
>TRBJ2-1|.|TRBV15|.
TGTGCCACCAGCAGAGATCGGGCGGGAAGCAATAGGATGGAGAACAATGAGCAGTTCTTC
CATSRDRAGSNRMENNEQFF
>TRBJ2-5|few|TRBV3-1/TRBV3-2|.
TGTGCCAGCAGCCAAGCTTTGACTCGTCAAGAGACCCAGTACTTC
CASSQALTRQETQYF
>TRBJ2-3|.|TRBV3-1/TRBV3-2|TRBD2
TGTGCCAGCAGCCAAGACGCGGGAGCTACGCAGTATTTT
CASSQDAGATQYF
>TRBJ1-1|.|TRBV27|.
TGTGCCAGCAGTTTTTTCGGGGGGACCACTGAAGCTTTCTTT
CASSFFGGTTEAFF
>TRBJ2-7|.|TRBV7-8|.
TGTGCCAGCAGCTCCAGTAGCTACGAGCGGTACTTC
CASSSSSYERYF
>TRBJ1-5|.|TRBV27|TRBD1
TGTGCCAGCAGTTACACGGGGACAGGGCACAGTCAGCCCCAGCATTTT
CASSYTGTGHSQPQHF
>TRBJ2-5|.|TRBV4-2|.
TGTGCCAGCAGCCAAGCCCCCGGAGGGGAGACCCAGTACTTC
CASSQAPGGETQYF
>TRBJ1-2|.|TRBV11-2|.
TGTGCCAGCAGCTTAGGACAGATCTATGGCTACACCTTC
CASSLGQIYGYTF
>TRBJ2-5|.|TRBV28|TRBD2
TGTGCCAGCGCGGGGGGGGTATCGCAAGAGACCCAGTACTTC
CASAGGVSQETQYF
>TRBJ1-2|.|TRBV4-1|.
TGCGCCAGCAGCCAAGAGATCCTAGAAGGCTACACCTTC
CASSQEILEGYTF
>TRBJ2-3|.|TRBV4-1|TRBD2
TGCGCCAGCAGCCAAGGACGTGTGGGCGGGAGTAGTACAGATACGCAGTATTTT
CASSQGRVGGSSTDTQYF
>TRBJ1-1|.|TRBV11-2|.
TGTGCCAGCAGCCCAACAAAGTCGAACACTGAAGCTTTCTTT
CASSPTKSNTEAFF
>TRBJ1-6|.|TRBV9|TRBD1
TGTGCCAGCCGGGACAGGCCGGGTTCACCCCTCCACTTT
CASRDRPGSPLHF
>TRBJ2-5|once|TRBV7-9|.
TGTGCCAGCAGCTCAACTCGAGAGACCCAGTACTTC
CASSSTRETQYF
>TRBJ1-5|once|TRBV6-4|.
TGTGCCAGCACCCCAAACGGTTATCAGCCCCAGCATTTT
CASTPNGYQPQHF
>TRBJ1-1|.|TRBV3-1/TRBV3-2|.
TGTGCCAGCAGCCAAGAGCTTGCAGGTGAAGCTTTCTTT
CASSQELAGEAFF
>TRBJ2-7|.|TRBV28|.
TGTGCCAGCAGTTTATTCCCTAAAAGGGACATCTCCTACGAGCAGTACTTC
CASSLFPKRDISYEQYF
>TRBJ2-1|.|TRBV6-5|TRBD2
TGTGCCAGCAGTCCCGCGGGAGTATCCTACAATGAGCAGTTCTTC
CASSPAGVSYNEQFF
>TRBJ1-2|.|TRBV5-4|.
TGTGCCAGCAGCCGCGAGGACACCACCTATGGCTACACCTTC
CASSREDTTYGYTF
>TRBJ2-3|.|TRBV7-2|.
TGTGCCAGCAGCTTTATTCTACCGACAGATACGCAGTATTTT
CASSFILPTDTQYF
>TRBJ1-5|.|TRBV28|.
TGTGCCAGCAGCCCCCAGGGGTATAGCAATCAGCCCCAGCATTTT
CASSPQGYSNQPQHF
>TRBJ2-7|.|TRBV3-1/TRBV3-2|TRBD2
TGTGCCAGCAGCCCGGGACTAGCGGGATACGAGCAGTACTTC
CASSPGLAGYEQYF
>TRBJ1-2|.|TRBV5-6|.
TGTGCCAGCACCCGAGGGTATGGCTACACCTTC
CASTRGYGYTF
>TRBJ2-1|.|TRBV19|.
TGTGCCAGTAGTATAGAGGGGAGCGGGCGGGATTATTACAATGAGCAGTTCTTC
CASSIEGSGRDYYNEQFF
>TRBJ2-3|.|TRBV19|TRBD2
TGTGCCAGTAGTATAGATGGTGGACTAGCGGGATCCACAGATACGCAGTATTTT
CASSIDGGLAGSTDTQYF
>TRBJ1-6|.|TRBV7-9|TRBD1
TGTGCCAGCAGCGGAAAGGACAGGGGGTTTTCACCCCTCCACTTT
CASSGKDRGFSPLHF
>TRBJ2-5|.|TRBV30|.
TGTGCCTGGAGTGTACGCGGGTTCCGGCCCCAAGAGACCCAGTACTTC
CAWSVRGFRPQETQYF
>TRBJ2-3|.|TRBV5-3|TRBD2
TGTGCCAGAAGATCTCAGGCAGCGGGAGGGCCGACAGATACGCAGTATTTT
CARRSQAAGGPTDTQYF
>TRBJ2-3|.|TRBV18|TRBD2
TGTGCCAGCTCCCCTAGCGGGAGTCAGGCAGATACGCAGTATTTT
CASSPSGSQADTQYF
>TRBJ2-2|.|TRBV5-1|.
TGCGCCAGCAGCGTAAACTCGAACACCGGGGAGCTGTTTTTT
CASSVNSNTGELFF
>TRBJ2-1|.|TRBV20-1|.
TGCAGTGCTAGTATTCGAGCTAGCAGCACCTACAATGAGCAGTTCTTC
CSASIRASSTYNEQFF
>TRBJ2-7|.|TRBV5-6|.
TGTGCCAGCAGCTTGAGAGGCAGCTTC
CASSLRGSF
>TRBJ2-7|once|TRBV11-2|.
TGTGCCAGCAGCCAAGCGGGCTCCTACGAGCAGTACTTC
CASSQAGSYEQYF
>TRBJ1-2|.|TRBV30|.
TGTGCCTGGATTTATACAACCACCTATGGCTACACCTTC
CAWIYTTTYGYTF
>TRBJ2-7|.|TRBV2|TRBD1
TGTGCCAGCAGAGGGACAGCAAACTACGAGCAGTACTTC
CASRGTANYEQYF